Listed here are 17 T cell receptor beta chains from one sample, sequenced in a study of regulatory T cells in long-lasting Graves disease. Time point here: newly diagnosed GD, antithyroid drugs for less than 3 months. The TCR library was made from RNA extracted from PBMCs. Arm-PCR of CDR3 regions and iRepertoire HTBI primers were used to build TCR beta libraries. A single record per CDR3 protein comes from TCRdb applying MiXCR to the multiplex PCR reads. The data contain approximately 470,000 distinct CDR3 sequences, roughly 17% of them seen just once; the ten biggest clones take up 12%. This sample was also put to use in a study of T cells in Graves' hyperthyroidism and ophthalmopathy.

The source was peripheral blood mononuclear cells (PBMCs), collected at new diagnosis, from a patient treated with antithyroid drugs. All receptors come from a man between 35 and 55 years old with Graves disease.

This clonotype was seen a handful of times. The chain has TRBV29-1 and TRBJ2-2, with D possibly being TRBD2 (7 bases). This CDR3 comprises 14 residues. V was clipped by 7 bases and J by 4 bases, with 16 bases between them. Germline CDR1 and CDR2: SQVTM and ANQGSEA. CDR3 sequence reads: CSGKEGGGTGELFF. The CDR3 nucleotides read TGCAGCGGGAAAGAGGGGGGGGGCACCGGGGAGCTGTTTTTT.

The chain joins TRBV29-1 to TRBJ2-1; TRBD2 matches 10 bases. J was trimmed by 5 bases and V by 5 bases; bases with no gene match: 6. The CDR3 is 14 residues long. Germline CDR1 SQVTM, CDR2 ANQGSEA. This CDR3 is CSVNPSGRNNEQFF. CDR3 DNA: TGCAGCGTTAACCCTAGCGGGAGAAACAATGAGCAGTTCTTC.

This clonotype was recorded at least ten times. The genes are TRBV28 and TRBJ1-2, with 7 positions matching TRBD1. V lost 6 bases and J lost 7; bases outside the gene matches: 11. Germline lookup yields CDR1 MDHEN and CDR2 SYDVKM. CDR3 length: 14 amino acids. DNA of the CDR3: TGTGCCAGCAGACCTGACAGGGACCGTGGTGGCTACACCTTC. This encodes CASRPDRDRGGYTF.

This clonotype came up a few times. This sequence joins TRBV29-1 and TRBJ1-4; D perhaps matches TRBD1 (6 bases). V was clipped by 5 bases and J by 7 bases, with 14 bases between them. The CDR3 length is 13 residues. Germline-derived CDR1 and CDR2 are SQVTM and ANQGSEA. In DNA, the CDR3 is TGCAGCGTTAGTCACAGGGAAGGTGAAAAACTGTTTTTT. Amino acids: CSVSHREGEKLFF. Using reference TRBV29-1 and TRBJ1-4 for the parts outside the CDR3, the full variable domain is SAVISQKPSRDICQRGTSLTIQCQVDSQVTMMFWYRQQPGQSLTLIATANQGSEATYESGFVIDKFPISRPNLTFSTLTVSNMSPEDSSIYLCSVSHREGEKLFFGSGTQLSVL.

This clonotype was found a few times. CDR3 bases: TGTGCCAGTAGTATTTTAGCGGGAACGGCCGGGGAGCTGTTTTTT. Amino acid sequence: CASSILAGTAGELFF. The rearrangement joins TRBV19 to TRBJ2-2; TRBD2 matches at 8 bases. This CDR3 contains 15 residues. The germline V gene has CDR1 LNHDA and CDR2 SQIVND (reference sequence). V shed 3 bases and J 6 bases; nucleotides not matched to a gene: 6.

This clonotype showed up many times. This chain links TRBV7-6 with TRBJ2-7; D is tentatively TRBD1 or TRBD2 (5 bases each). The CDR3 runs 14 residues. Between the trimmed V and J ends, which lost 5 bases and 0 bases, there was a span of 11 bases. From germline, CDR1 is SGHVS and CDR2 FNYEAQ. CDR3 loop: CASSEWDASYEQYF. CDR3 sequence (DNA): TGTGCCAGCAGCGAGTGGGACGCCTCCTACGAGCAGTACTTC.

There are many counts of this clonotype. V usage is TRBV3-1 and J usage is TRBJ2-2; no clear D. Looked up from germline, CDR1 is LGHDT and CDR2 is YNNKEL (reference sequence). The CDR3 runs to 13 residues. Trimming removed 1 base at V and 5 bases at J, with 5 bases between. In DNA form, the CDR3 reads TGTGCCAGCAGCCAAGCCGGGACCGGGGAGCTGTTTTTT. This codes for CASSQAGTGELFF.

This clonotype occurred many times. The chain recombines TRBV20-1 with TRBJ2-7, with D maybe TRBD2 (5 bases). Germline values: CDR1 DFQATT, CDR2 SNEGSKA (reference sequence). There are 13 residues in the CDR3. The ends were cut back, 5 bases at V and 3 bases at J, with 14 bases in the middle. The CDR3 DNA reads as TGCAGTGCTCTTACTGGACTCAGCTACGAGCAGTACTTC. Translating it yields CSALTGLSYEQYF.

This clonotype was detected many times. This chain connects TRBV20-1 to TRBJ2-7; TRBD1 matches 10 bases. This CDR3 comprises 13 residues. The germline gives CDR1 DFQATT, CDR2 SNEGSKA (reference sequence). Trimming at V came to 6 bases and at J to 5 bases, leaving 7 bases not matched to a gene. The CDR3 sequence: CSALWDRGNEQYF. In nucleotides, the CDR3 is TGCAGTGCCCTATGGGACAGGGGCAACGAGCAGTACTTC.

In regard to this clonotype: A read error is possible here, since a much larger clone lies one base away. V is TRBV27 and J is TRBJ2-1; TRBD2 aligns across 7 bases. The ends lost 4 bases at V and 7 bases at J; junction bases unmatched: 10. CDR3 length: 15 residues. CDR1 MNHEY and CDR2 SMNVEV come from the germline V gene (reference sequence). The CDR3 here is CASSYSGPAGNEQFF. For the CDR3, the DNA is TGTGCCAGCAGTTACTCCGGACCAGCGGGAAATGAGCAGTTCTTC.

The chain links TRBV12-5 to TRBJ1-1, with a weak D call TRBD1 (5 bases). V was pared by 6 bases and J by 5 bases, with 22 bases between. Germline V gene sequence: CDR1 LGHNT, CDR2 FRNRAP. The CDR3 loop spans 16 amino acids. The CDR3 coding sequence is TGTGCTAGTGGGAGGGACTTTAGTTCTACCATGACTGAAGCTTTCTTT. It translates to CASGRDFSSTMTEAFF.

This clonotype occurred a few times. The V and J genes are TRBV28 and TRBJ1-5, with D hard to call. Deletions cut 7 bases from V and 4 bases from J, with 11 bases between. CDR3 length equals 13 residues. Germline CDR1 reads MDHEN; CDR2 reads SYDVKM. The CDR3, as DNA: TGTGCCAGCAAGGACTATCTGAATCAGCCCCAGCATTTT. This sequence encodes CASKDYLNQPQHF.

The chain recombines TRBV7-2 with TRBJ2-3; D is undetermined. CDR3 length equals 16 residues. V shed 1 base and J shed 0 bases, with 11 bases lying between them. Per the germline V gene, CDR1 is SGHTA and CDR2 is FQGNSA. CDR3 protein: CASSLGDGPSTDTQYF. The CDR3 coding sequence is TGTGCCAGCAGCTTAGGCGACGGCCCTAGCACAGATACGCAGTATTTT.

This clonotype has just one count. The rearrangement links TRBV6-2 or TRBV6-3 to TRBJ2-1; 7 nucleotides match TRBD1. The germline gives CDR1 MNHEY, CDR2 SVGEGT. Trimming cost V 6 bases and J 7 bases; bases outside gene matches: 12. The CDR3 spans 15 residues. The CDR3 DNA reads as TGTGCCAGCAGGAAGACAGGACAGGACTTGAATGAGCAGTTCTTC. Translation gives CASRKTGQDLNEQFF.

This clonotype appeared many times. This chain joins TRBV3-1 and TRBJ2-1; the D is unclear. CDR3 size: 13 residues. Germline CDR1 is LGHDT and CDR2 is YNNKEL (reference sequence). Trimming took off 1 base at V and 6 bases at J, with 7 bases between the two ends. The CDR3 here is CASSQGQPNEQFF. Here the CDR3 DNA reads TGTGCCAGCAGCCAAGGCCAGCCCAATGAGCAGTTCTTC.

This clonotype was seen repeatedly, ten times or more. The chain is built from TRBV5-1 and TRBJ1-1; perhaps TRBD1 as D (5 bases). This CDR3 is built from 13 residues. Trimming stripped 4 bases from V and 4 bases from J, with 11 bases between. Looked up from germline, CDR1 is SGHRS and CDR2 is YFSETQ. CDR3 DNA sequence: TGCGCCAGCAGCGGGCTAGGGACCACTGAAGCTTTCTTT. Protein product: CASSGLGTTEAFF.

The rearrangement links TRBV5-1 to TRBJ2-1, with D possibly TRBD2 on 5 matching bases. This CDR3 region has 13 residues. Between the trimmed V and J ends, which lost 2 bases and 11 bases, there was a span of 14 bases. Per the germline V gene, CDR1 is SGHRS and CDR2 is YFSETQ. Here the CDR3 DNA reads TGCGCCAGCAGCTTAGGCAGCGGCCTTCAGCAGTTCTTC. Translating it yields CASSLGSGLQQFF.